Sequencing of this T cell receptor beta chain was carried out in a study of PD-1 blockade in classical Hodgkin lymphoma. TCRdb's copy holds only in-frame clones and misses some; the assay was immunoSEQ multiplex PCR. Seen here are more than 75,000 clones, roughly 91% observed once, and the top ten hold 1.5% to 2.5%. The CDR3 contains 16 residues. Time point given: cycle 4 day 1 (C4D1), after 6 weeks of nivolumab. Every patient relapsed after autologous stem cell transplantation, and brentuximab vedotin exposure varied. This receptor was taken from a human donor with classical Hodgkin lymphoma. This chain uses TRBV21-1 with TRBJ2-1; TRBD2, as called in the table, went unchecked against the DNA. TRBV21-1 is a documented pseudogene. Sequencing was performed on peripheral blood mononuclear cells (PBMCs), taken before the fourth cycle of nivolumab. CDR3 amino acids: CASSKVDFWQYNEQFF. CDR3 sequence (DNA): TGTGCCAGCAGCAAAGTGGACTTTTGGCAGTACAATGAGCAGTTCTTC.